The next 3 T cell receptor beta chains were all read from a single sample in a study of blood T cell repertoires in COVID-19. Profiled with immunoSEQ multiplex PCR; TCRdb holds only in-frame clones, not every one. The table has 400,000 to 550,000 clones, 70% to 90% seen once. The sample consisted of PBMCs or T cells enriched from blood (not recorded which). These receptor sequences come from a woman aged 18-35 years with acute COVID-19.

V gene TRBV18 combines with J gene TRBJ1-3; D unclear. Trimming removed 3 bases from V and 4 bases from J, with 13 bases in between. The CDR3 has 15 amino acids. Germline CDR1 is KGHSH and CDR2 is LQKENI. CDR3 nucleotides: TGTGCCAGCTCACCGCGGGTCTCAGAAGGAAACACCATATATTTT. This translates into CASSPRVSEGNTIYF.

This chain joins TRBV3-1 (or the pseudogene TRBV3-2) and TRBJ1-1; D is unclear. The ends were cut back, 4 bases at V and 0 bases at J, with 3 bases in the middle. CDR1 and CDR2 from the germline V gene are LGHDT and YNNKEL (reference sequence). The CDR3 contains 12 residues. Here the CDR3 reads CASSRMNTEAFF. The CDR3 DNA follows: TGTGCCAGCAGCCGTATGAACACTGAAGCTTTCTTT.

This chain connects TRBV6-5 to TRBJ2-3; perhaps TRBD2 as D (7 bases). CDR1 and CDR2 (germline): MNHEY, SVGAGI. The V and J ends lost 6 bases and 1 base respectively, with 11 bases between them. This CDR3 comprises 14 residues. The DNA for the CDR3 is TGTGCCAGCAGGGGCGGGGGCGGCACAGATACGCAGTATTTT. Residues: CASRGGGGTDTQYF.